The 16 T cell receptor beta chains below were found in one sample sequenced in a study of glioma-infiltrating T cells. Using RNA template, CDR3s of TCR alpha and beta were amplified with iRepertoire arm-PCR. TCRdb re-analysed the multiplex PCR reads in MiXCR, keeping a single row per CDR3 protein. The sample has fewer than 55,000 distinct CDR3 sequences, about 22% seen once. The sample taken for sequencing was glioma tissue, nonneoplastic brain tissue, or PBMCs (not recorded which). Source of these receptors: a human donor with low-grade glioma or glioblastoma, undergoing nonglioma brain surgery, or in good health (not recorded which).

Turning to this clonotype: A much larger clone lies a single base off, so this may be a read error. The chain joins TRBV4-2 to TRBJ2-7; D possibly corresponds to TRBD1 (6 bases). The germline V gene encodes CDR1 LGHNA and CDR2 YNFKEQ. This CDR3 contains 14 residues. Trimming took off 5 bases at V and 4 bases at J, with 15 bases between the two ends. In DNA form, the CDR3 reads TGTGCCAGCAGCATGTACAGGGCTGAGTACGAGCAGTACTTC. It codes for CASSMYRAEYEQYF.

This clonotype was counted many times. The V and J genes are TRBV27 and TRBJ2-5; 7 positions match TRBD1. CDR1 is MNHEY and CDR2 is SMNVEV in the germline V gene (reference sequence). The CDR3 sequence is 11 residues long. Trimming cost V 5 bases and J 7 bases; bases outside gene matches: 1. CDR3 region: CASSAGGTQYF. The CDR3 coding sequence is TGTGCCAGCAGTGCAGGGGGGACCCAGTACTTC.

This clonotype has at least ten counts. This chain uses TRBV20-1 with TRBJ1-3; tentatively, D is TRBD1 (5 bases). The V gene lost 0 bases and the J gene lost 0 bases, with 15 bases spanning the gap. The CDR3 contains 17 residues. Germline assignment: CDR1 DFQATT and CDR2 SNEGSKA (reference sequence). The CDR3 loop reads CSARDLAGPGSGNTIYF. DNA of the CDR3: TGCAGTGCTAGAGATCTCGCAGGGCCGGGCTCTGGAAACACCATATATTTT.

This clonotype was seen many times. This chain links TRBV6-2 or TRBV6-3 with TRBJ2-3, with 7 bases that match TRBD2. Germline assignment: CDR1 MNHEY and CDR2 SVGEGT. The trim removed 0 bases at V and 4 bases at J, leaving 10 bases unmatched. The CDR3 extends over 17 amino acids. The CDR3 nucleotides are TGTGCCAGCAGTTACTCGGGCGTTGCGGGAGCCCCAGATACGCAGTATTTT. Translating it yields CASSYSGVAGAPDTQYF.

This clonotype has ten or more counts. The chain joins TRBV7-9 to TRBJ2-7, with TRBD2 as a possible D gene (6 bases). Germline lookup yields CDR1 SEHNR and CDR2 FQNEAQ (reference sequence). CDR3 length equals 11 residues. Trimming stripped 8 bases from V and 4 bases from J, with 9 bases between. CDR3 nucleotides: TGTGCCAGCTCGGAGGGGTACGAGCAGTACTTC. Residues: CASSEGYEQYF.

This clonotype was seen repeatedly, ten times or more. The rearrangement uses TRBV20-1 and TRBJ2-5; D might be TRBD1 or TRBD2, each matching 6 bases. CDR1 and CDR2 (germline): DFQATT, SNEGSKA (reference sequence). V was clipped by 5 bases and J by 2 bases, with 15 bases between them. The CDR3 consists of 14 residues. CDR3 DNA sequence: TGCAGTGCTCCAAGGGGGGACACTCAAGAGACCCAGTACTTC. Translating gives CSAPRGDTQETQYF.

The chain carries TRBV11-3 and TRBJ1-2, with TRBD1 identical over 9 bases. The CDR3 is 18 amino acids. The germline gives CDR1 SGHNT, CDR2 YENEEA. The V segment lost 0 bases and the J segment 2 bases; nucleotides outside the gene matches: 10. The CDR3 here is CASSLDRTGEFRNYGYTF. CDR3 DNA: TGTGCCAGCAGCTTAGATCGGACAGGGGAGTTCAGAAACTATGGCTACACCTTC.

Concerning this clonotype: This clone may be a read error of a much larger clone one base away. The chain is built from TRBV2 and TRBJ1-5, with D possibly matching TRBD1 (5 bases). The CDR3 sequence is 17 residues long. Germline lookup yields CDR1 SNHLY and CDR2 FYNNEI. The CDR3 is CAGSDGSLGRSNQPQHF. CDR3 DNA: TGTGCCGGCAGTGATGGGTCCCTGGGACGATCCAATCAGCCCCAGCATTTT.

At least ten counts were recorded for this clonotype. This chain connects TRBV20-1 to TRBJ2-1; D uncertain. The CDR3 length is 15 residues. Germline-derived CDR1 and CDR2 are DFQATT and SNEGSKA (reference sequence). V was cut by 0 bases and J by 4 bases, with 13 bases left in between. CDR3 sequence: CSARDLPHNYNEQFF. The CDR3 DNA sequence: TGCAGTGCTAGAGATCTACCCCATAATTACAATGAGCAGTTCTTC.

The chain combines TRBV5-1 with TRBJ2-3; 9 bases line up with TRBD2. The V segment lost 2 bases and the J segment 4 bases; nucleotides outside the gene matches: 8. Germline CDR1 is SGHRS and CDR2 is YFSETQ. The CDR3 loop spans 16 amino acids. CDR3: CASSFRPREGADTQYF. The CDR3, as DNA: TGCGCCAGCAGCTTTCGACCGCGGGAGGGAGCAGATACGCAGTATTTT. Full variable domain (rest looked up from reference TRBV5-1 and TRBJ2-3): KAGVTQTPRYLIKTRGQQVTLSCSPISGHRSVSWYQQTPGQGLQFLFEYFSETQRNKGNFPGRFSGRQFSNSRSEMNVSTLELGDSALYLCASSFRPREGADTQYFGPGTRLTVL.

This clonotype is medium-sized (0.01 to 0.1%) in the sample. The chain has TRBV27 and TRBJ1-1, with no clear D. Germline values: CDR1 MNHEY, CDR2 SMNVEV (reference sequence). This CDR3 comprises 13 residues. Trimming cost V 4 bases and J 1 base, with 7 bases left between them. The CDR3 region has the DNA TGTGCCAGCAGTTCGGCGGAGAACACTGAAGCTTTCTTT. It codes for CASSSAENTEAFF.

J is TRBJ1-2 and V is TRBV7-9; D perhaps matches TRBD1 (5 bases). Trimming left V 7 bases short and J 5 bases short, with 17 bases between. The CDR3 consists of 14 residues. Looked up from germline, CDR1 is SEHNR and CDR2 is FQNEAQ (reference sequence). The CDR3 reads CASTTGRGSYGYTF. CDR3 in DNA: TGTGCCAGCACCACCGGGAGGGGCTCGTATGGCTACACCTTC.

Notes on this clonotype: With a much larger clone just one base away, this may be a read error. Here the CDR3 DNA reads TGTGCCAGCAGTTTACTCCTAGCGGGGGGAGGTACGCAGTATTTT. This sequence encodes CASSLLLAGGGTQYF. J is TRBJ2-3 and V is TRBV28; the match to TRBD2 covers 11 bases. The V gene end was trimmed by 2 bases and the J gene end by 8 bases; junction bases not matched to a gene: 6. The germline V gene encodes CDR1 MDHEN and CDR2 SYDVKM. This CDR3 spans 15 amino acids.

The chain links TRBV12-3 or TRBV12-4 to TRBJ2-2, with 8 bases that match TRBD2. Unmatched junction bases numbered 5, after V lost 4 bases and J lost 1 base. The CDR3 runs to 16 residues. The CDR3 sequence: CASSSIRGGNTGELFF. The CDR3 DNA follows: TGTGCCAGCAGTTCTATTCGGGGGGGGAACACCGGGGAGCTGTTTTTT.

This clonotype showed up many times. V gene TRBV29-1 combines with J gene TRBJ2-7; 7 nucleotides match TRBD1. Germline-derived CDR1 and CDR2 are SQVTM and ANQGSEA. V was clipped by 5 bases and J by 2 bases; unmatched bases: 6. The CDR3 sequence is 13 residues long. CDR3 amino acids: CSVRTGETYEQYF. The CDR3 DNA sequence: TGCAGCGTTCGGACAGGCGAAACCTACGAGCAGTACTTC.

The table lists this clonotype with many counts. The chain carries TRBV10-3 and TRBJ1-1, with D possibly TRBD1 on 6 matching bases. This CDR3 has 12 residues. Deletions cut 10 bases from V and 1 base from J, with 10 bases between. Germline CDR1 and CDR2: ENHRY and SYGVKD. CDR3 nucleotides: TGTGCCACGGGACAACAGAACACTGAAGCTTTCTTT. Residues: CATGQQNTEAFF.